This record looks at one TCR beta chain sequence and its context. Its antigen is not identified. These data originate in a study of T cell responses to AZD1222 COVID-19 vaccine. Whole-study findings and limits: Along spike, vaccine-associated CD4 TCRs were found throughout, with dominance at 160-218 and 743-854. A mostly white British donor set with more females was recruited, and clonal diversity was possibly underestimated. Repertoire sampling happened only post peak T cell response. Recipients of two AZD1222 doses showed rising Spike-specific TCR breadth and depth.

Repertoires were generated with immunoSEQ multiplex PCR, while TCRdb's copy carries only in-frame clones and drops some. Among roughly 200,000 clones listed, approximately 91% were seen once. Trimming took off 8 bases at V and 4 bases at J, with 12 bases between the two ends. CDR3 length equals 12 residues. V and J are TRBV12-3 or TRBV12-4 and TRBJ2-7, with a tentative D call TRBD1 (6 bases). This sequence originates from an adult who received the AZD1222 COVID-19 vaccine. The input for sequencing was peripheral blood, taken 28 days after the second AZD1222 dose. The CDR3 loop is CASGPQGYEQYF. The DNA of the CDR3 is TGTGCCAGCGGACCACAGGGTTACGAGCAGTACTTC.